The entry below describes one T cell receptor beta chain. Its cognate antigen is unknown. This sample was taken from a study of CD8 T cells in Susac syndrome. Random hexamers served to reverse transcribe roughly 0.45 to 1 ug RNA. Amplification of TCR beta CDR3 spanned 54 Vbeta and 13 Jbeta via immunoSEQ multiplex PCR. TCRdb fed the immunoSEQ multiplex PCR reads into MiXCR, producing one record per CDR3 protein. This table has 50,000 or so distinct CDR3 sequences, 80% to 95% appearing once. Study observations and caveats: The TCR sequencing and HLA analysis in the study involved a relatively small number of individuals, as the study acknowledged.

Blood CD8+ and CD4+ T cells underwent high-throughput TCR beta sequencing. Negative isolation was used for CD8+ and CD4+ T cells, and FACS enrichment was applied to TEMRA cells. This TCR was sampled from a human donor in good health. Source material: CD8+ T cells from PBMCs.

The CDR3 region has the DNA TGTGCCAGTAGTATAGGAGTGGCCATGAACACTGAAGCTTTCTTT. Its translation: CASSIGVAMNTEAFF. V is TRBV19 and J is TRBJ1-1, with D unclear. Trimming left V 1 base short and J 0 bases short, with 9 bases between. The CDR3 is made up of 15 amino acids. Germline V CDR1 and CDR2: LNHDA, SQIVND (reference sequence).